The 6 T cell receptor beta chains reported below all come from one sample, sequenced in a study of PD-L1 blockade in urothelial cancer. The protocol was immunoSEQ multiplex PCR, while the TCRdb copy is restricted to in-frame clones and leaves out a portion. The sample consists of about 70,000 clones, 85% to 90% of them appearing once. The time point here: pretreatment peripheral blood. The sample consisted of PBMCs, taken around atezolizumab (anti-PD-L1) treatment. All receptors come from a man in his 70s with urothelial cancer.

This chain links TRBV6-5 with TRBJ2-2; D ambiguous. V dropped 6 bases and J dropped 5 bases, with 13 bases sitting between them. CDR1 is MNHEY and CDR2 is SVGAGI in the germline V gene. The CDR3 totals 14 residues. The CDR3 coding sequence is TGTGCCAGCAGAATTCGTGTGACTACCGGGGAGCTGTTTTTT. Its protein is CASRIRVTTGELFF.

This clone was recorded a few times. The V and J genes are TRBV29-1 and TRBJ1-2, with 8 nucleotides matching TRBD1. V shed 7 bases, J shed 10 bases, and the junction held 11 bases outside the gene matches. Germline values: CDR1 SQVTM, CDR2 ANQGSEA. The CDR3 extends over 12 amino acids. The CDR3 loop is CSAKQGGDVYTF. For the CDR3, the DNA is TGCAGCGCCAAACAGGGGGGAGATGTCTACACCTTC.

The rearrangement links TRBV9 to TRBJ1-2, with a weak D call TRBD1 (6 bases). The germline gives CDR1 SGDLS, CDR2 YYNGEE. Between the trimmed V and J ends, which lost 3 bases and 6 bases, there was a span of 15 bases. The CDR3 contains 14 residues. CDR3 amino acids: CASSATQGQDGYTF. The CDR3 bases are TGTGCCAGCAGCGCTACTCAGGGGCAAGATGGCTACACCTTC.

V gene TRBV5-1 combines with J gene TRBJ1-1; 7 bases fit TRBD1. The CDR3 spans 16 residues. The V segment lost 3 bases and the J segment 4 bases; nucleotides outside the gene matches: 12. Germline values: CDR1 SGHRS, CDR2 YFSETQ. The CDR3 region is CASSSTLTGPSTEAFF. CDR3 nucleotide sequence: TGCGCCAGCAGCTCGACCCTGACAGGGCCGAGCACTGAAGCTTTCTTT.

In DNA form, the CDR3 reads TGTGCCAGCAGCTTTACCCGGGGGGACACCGGGGAGCTGTTTTTT. Translating gives CASSFTRGDTGELFF. The chain recombines TRBV11-2 with TRBJ2-2, with 7 bases aligning to TRBD2. This CDR3 spans 15 amino acids. Germline V gene data show CDR1 as SGHAT and CDR2 as FQNNGV. J lost 3 bases, V lost 3 bases, and 4 bases had no gene match. Together with reference TRBV11-2 and TRBJ2-2, the CDR3 gives the full variable domain: EAGVAQSPRYKIIEKRQSVAFWCNPISGHATLYWYQQILGQGPKLLIQFQNNGVVDDSQLPKDRFSAERLKGVDSTLKIQPAKLEDSAVYLCASSFTRGDTGELFFGEGSRLTVL.

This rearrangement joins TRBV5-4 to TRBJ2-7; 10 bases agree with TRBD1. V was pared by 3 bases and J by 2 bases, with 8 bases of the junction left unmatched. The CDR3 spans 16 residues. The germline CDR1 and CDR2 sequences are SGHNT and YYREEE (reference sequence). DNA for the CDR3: TGTGCCAGCAGCTCAAGAACCGGGACAGGGGCCTACGAGCAGTACTTC. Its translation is CASSSRTGTGAYEQYF.